This TCR beta chain was identified in a study of low-dose radiotherapy and immunotherapy resistance in tumors. Study summary: Administration of intravenous cyclophosphamide at 200 mg/m2 took place every two weeks, one day before radiation and immunotherapy.

Trimming shortened V by 3 bases and J by 6 bases, and 17 bases separated the two germline ends. The CDR3 contains 16 residues. Germline CDR1 is SGHTA and CDR2 is FQGNSA. TRAV- and TRBV-specific primers were used for first-strand cDNA, which covered alpha and beta chains. Both a constant-region primer and a V-primer adapter served to amplify TCRs across approximately 19 PCR cycles. A single record per CDR3 protein comes from TCRdb applying MiXCR to the reads. The sample has some 88,000 distinct CDR3 sequences; more than 8% are singletons. As for time point: before trial treatment. The therapy administered to donors comprised nivolumab, ipilimumab, aspirin, low-dose cyclophosphamide and low-dose radiotherapy. This clonotype occurred many times.

The clonotype comes from a male donor with prostate cancer. This chain links TRBV7-2 with TRBJ2-2; D is tentatively TRBD1 or TRBD2 (6 bases each). Source: PBMCs, taken before treatment. The CDR3 loop is CASSFTRLGGSGELFF. CDR3 in DNA: TGTGCCAGCAGCTTTACCCGACTAGGGGGGTCCGGGGAGCTGTTTTTT.